This T cell receptor beta chain emerged from a study of CD8 T cell repertoires and HIV-1 epitope variants. Turning to the study itself: Each of Twenty-five Gag and Nef epitope peptides stimulated a separate culture.

TCR beta CDR3 was sequenced at survey depth on immunoSEQ. Clones were sequenced by immunoSEQ multiplex PCR, and TCRdb holds only the in-frame ones, with some missing. Here the sample spans 6,000 to 8,000 clones, around 65% being singletons. As for this clone: Antigen: not known.

In germline, CDR1 is SGHTA, CDR2 FQGNSA. This CDR3 region has 16 residues. The V gene lost 5 bases and the J gene lost 2 bases, with 16 bases spanning the gap. The sequenced sample consisted of cultured CD8+ T cells derived from PBMCs. The chain recombines TRBV7-2 with TRBJ2-1; D might be TRBD2 (7 bases). The TCR was taken from a male donor with HIV. For the CDR3, the DNA is TGTGCCAGCAGCCCCAGGGGAGGGGGTCCCTACAATGAGCAGTTCTTC. Translation: CASSPRGGGPYNEQFF.